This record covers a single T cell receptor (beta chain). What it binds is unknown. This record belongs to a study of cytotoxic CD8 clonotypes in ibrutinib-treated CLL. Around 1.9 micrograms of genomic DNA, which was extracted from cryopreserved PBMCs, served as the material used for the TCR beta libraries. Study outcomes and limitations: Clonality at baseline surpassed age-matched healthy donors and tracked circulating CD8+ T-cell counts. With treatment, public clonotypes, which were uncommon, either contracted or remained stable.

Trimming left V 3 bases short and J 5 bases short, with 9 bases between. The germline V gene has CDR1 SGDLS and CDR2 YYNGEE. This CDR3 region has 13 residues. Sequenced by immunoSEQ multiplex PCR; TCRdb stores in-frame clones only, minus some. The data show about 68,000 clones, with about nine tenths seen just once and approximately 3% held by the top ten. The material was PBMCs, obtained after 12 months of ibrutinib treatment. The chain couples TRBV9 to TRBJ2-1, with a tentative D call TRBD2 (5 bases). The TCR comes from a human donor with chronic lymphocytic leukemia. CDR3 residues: CASSAGGDNEQFF. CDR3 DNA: TGTGCCAGCAGCGCCGGAGGAGACAATGAGCAGTTCTTC.